Below are 25 T cell receptor beta chains sequenced from a single sample in a study of HIV-infected children after antiretroviral therapy interruption. RNA-based 3' RACE libraries used unique molecular identifiers. TCRdb reanalysed the 3' RACE reads using MiXCR and keeps one entry per CDR3 protein. The data show about 15,000 distinct CDR3 sequences, with about 3.4% seen just once and 5% to 5.5% held by the top ten. Treatment given: PENTA 11 planned treatment interruption arm or continuous ART arm. The source material was CD45RA+ CD4+ T cells from PBMCs, sampled from a donor given antiretroviral therapy, either interrupted or continuous. Subset: naive CD4+ CD45RA+ CD45RO- T cells. The receptors originated from a child younger than 18 with HIV.

Ten or more counts support this clonotype. This chain joins TRBV4-2 and TRBJ2-1; 10 bases are a match to TRBD2. Germline CDR1 is LGHNA and CDR2 is YNFKEQ. J gave up 4 bases and V 2 bases, and 11 bases lay outside the gene matches. The CDR3 is 18 amino acids. As DNA, the CDR3 is TGTGCCAGCAGCCAATTACAACCCGGACTAGCGGAATACAATGAGCAGTTCTTC. This encodes CASSQLQPGLAEYNEQFF.

By share of the sample, this clonotype is medium-sized. The J gene is TRBJ2-1, the V gene TRBV5-1; possible D gene TRBD2, 6 bases. The CDR3 spans 17 residues. Germline values: CDR1 SGHRS, CDR2 YFSETQ. V gave up 3 bases and J gave up 0 bases, with 16 bases separating them. The CDR3 region is CASSWDPAGGSYNEQFF. DNA of the CDR3: TGCGCCAGCAGCTGGGATCCAGCGGGTGGCTCCTACAATGAGCAGTTCTTC.

Many counts were recorded for this clonotype. The chain recombines TRBV14 with TRBJ1-2; 9 nucleotides agree with TRBD1. The V and J ends lost 3 bases and 0 bases, in that order; junction bases with no gene match: 5. The germline gives CDR1 SGHDN, CDR2 FVKESK. The CDR3 runs to 16 residues. CDR3 protein: CASSQTRTGANYGYTF. The CDR3 DNA sequence: TGTGCCAGCAGCCAGACACGGACAGGGGCTAACTATGGCTACACCTTC.

This clonotype was counted many times. The V call is TRBV3-1, the J call TRBJ1-5; no clear D gene. CDR3 size: 12 residues. Germline V lookup: CDR1 LGHDT, CDR2 YNNKEL (reference sequence). With 9 bases removed from V and 0 bases from J, the gap between germline ends came to 6 bases. The CDR3 is CASSDSNQPQHF. The CDR3 nucleotides read TGTGCCAGTTCCGATAGCAATCAGCCCCAGCATTTT.

This clonotype was found many times. This chain uses TRBV18 with TRBJ1-1; 8 bases are shared with TRBD1. V dropped 3 bases and J dropped 0; count of bases not matched to a gene: 6. The CDR3 has 16 residues. Germline V gene data show CDR1 as KGHSH and CDR2 as LQKENI. The CDR3: CASSPMQGAMNTEAFF. The CDR3 DNA reads as TGTGCCAGCTCACCTATGCAGGGGGCGATGAACACTGAAGCTTTCTTT.

This chain uses TRBV29-1 with TRBJ2-7; 8 bases map to TRBD1. V shed 4 bases and J 1 base; nucleotides not matched to a gene: 3. CDR1 and CDR2 from the germline V gene are SQVTM and ANQGSEA. The CDR3 runs to 13 residues. DNA for the CDR3: TGCAGCGTTGCAGGGGGCCAATCCTACGAGCAGTACTTC. Protein sequence: CSVAGGQSYEQYF.

This clonotype was picked up many times. The chain links TRBV12-2 to TRBJ2-7; the tabulated D call, TRBD2, remains unverified against the DNA. TRBV12-2 is termed a pseudogene. The CDR3 runs to 16 residues. The CDR3 nucleotides read TGTGCAAGTCGCTTTAAGGGACCACCGGGAGGTCACGAGCAGTACTTC. It encodes CASRFKGPPGGHEQYF.

This clonotype was seen repeatedly, ten times or more. The chain uses TRBV14 and TRBJ2-7; D is uncertain. With 1 base removed from V and 0 bases from J, the gap between germline ends came to 10 bases. CDR1 is SGHDN and CDR2 is FVKESK in the germline V gene. There are 15 residues in the CDR3. As DNA, the CDR3 is TGTGCCAGCAGCCAAGGGACCAGCCACTCCTACGAGCAGTACTTC. This gives the protein CASSQGTSHSYEQYF.

The chain has TRBV7-3 and TRBJ2-1; TRBD2 aligns across 12 bases. This CDR3 contains 15 residues. V lost 6 bases, J lost 5 bases, and 5 bases stayed unmatched. Germline CDR1 reads SGHTA; CDR2 reads FQGTGA. CDR3 in amino acids: CASRGRTSGNNEQFF. The CDR3 nucleotides read TGTGCCAGCAGGGGAAGGACTAGCGGGAACAATGAGCAGTTCTTC.

This clonotype was seen many times. The CDR3 protein is CASSPIGEDEQYF. In DNA form, the CDR3 reads TGTGCCAGCAGTCCCATTGGAGAGGACGAGCAGTACTTC. The chain has TRBV27 and TRBJ2-7; D ambiguous. The CDR3 is 13 amino acids. The V and J ends lost 5 bases and 5 bases respectively, with 13 bases between them. The germline gives CDR1 MNHEY, CDR2 SMNVEV (reference sequence).

This clonotype was seen at least ten times. The J gene is TRBJ1-1, the V gene TRBV12-3 or TRBV12-4, with D unclear. CDR3 length equals 12 residues. V was shortened by 1 base and J by 6 bases, with 6 bases between the two germline ends. Here the CDR3 reads CASSLGEAEAFF. The CDR3 bases are TGTGCCAGCAGTTTAGGAGAGGCTGAAGCTTTCTTT.

This clonotype was counted ten times or more. The chain recombines TRBV20-1 with TRBJ1-4; D is uncertain. The CDR3 is 12 residues long. V lost 6 bases and J 3 bases, leaving 8 bases between the germline ends. CDR1 is DFQATT, CDR2 SNEGSKA, per germline (reference sequence). Here the CDR3 reads CSARFSNEKLFF. The CDR3 bases are TGCAGTGCCCGCTTCTCTAATGAAAAACTGTTTTTT.

This clonotype was seen at least ten times. The chain is built from TRBV9 and TRBJ1-5; the D gene is possibly TRBD1 (6 bases). Germline V lookup: CDR1 SGDLS, CDR2 YYNGEE. This CDR3 spans 15 amino acids. Trimming took 0 bases from V and 6 from J, leaving 13 bases between them. CDR3 residues: CASSVGLGGGQPQHF. In DNA form, the CDR3 reads TGTGCCAGCAGCGTAGGTTTAGGGGGGGGTCAGCCCCAGCATTTT.

This clonotype has ten or more counts. The rearrangement links TRBV7-8 to TRBJ2-1; D gene ambiguous. This CDR3 is built from 13 residues. Trimming shortened V by 3 bases and J by 9 bases, and 12 bases separated the two germline ends. Germline V gives CDR1 SGHVS, CDR2 FQNEAQ. This chain's CDR3 is CASSFTLESEQFF. The CDR3 region has the DNA TGTGCCAGCAGCTTTACCCTAGAGAGTGAGCAGTTCTTC. The full variable domain, its missing parts supplied by reference TRBV7-8 and TRBJ2-1, is GAGVSQSPRYKVAKRGQDVALRCDPISGHVSLFWYQQALGQGPEFLTYFQNEAQLDKSGLPSDRFFAERPEGSVSTLKIQRTQQEDSAVYLCASSFTLESEQFFGPGTRLTVL.

This clonotype was recorded many times. This rearrangement joins TRBV6-1 to TRBJ2-7; tentative D call: TRBD2 (6 bases). CDR1 and CDR2 from the germline V gene are MNHNS and SASEGT. This CDR3 has 14 amino acids. With 4 bases removed from V and 5 bases from J, the gap between germline ends came to 15 bases. The CDR3 sequence is CASSVALANDEQYF. DNA for the CDR3: TGTGCCAGCAGTGTAGCACTAGCCAACGACGAGCAGTACTTC.

This clonotype has at least ten counts. The V call is TRBV12-3 or TRBV12-4, the J call TRBJ1-6, with TRBD1 as a possible D gene (5 bases). The CDR3 loop spans 14 amino acids. V dropped 3 bases and J dropped 6 bases, with 9 bases sitting between them. CDR3 region: CASSLVGTNSPLHF. In DNA form, the CDR3 reads TGTGCCAGCAGTTTGGTAGGGACTAATTCACCCCTCCACTTT.

This clonotype was observed many times. J is TRBJ1-2 and V is TRBV6-6; D is undetermined. This CDR3 has 15 residues. Germline loops: CDR1 MNHNY, CDR2 SVGAGI (reference sequence). V dropped 0 bases and J dropped 6 bases, with 14 bases sitting between them. The CDR3 here is CASSYSFKVSDGYTF. The CDR3 DNA follows: TGTGCCAGCAGTTACTCATTCAAGGTATCGGATGGCTACACCTTC.

This clonotype has at least ten counts. V is TRBV11-2 and J is TRBJ2-2; 8 nucleotides agree with TRBD1. Germline values: CDR1 SGHAT, CDR2 FQNNGV. This CDR3 spans 14 amino acids. V was pared by 5 bases and J by 6 bases, with 5 bases of the junction left unmatched. CDR3 region: CASSLDREAGELFF. DNA of the CDR3: TGTGCCAGCAGCCTGGACAGGGAAGCCGGGGAGCTGTTTTTT.

In its sample, this clonotype was seen many times. V gene TRBV2 combines with J gene TRBJ1-2, with D tentatively TRBD1 (6 bases). Trimming stripped 6 bases from V and 7 bases from J, with 15 bases between. This CDR3 has 13 residues. Looked up from germline, CDR1 is SNHLY and CDR2 is FYNNEI. CDR3 in amino acids: CASSLQGVPGYTF. CDR3 coding DNA: TGTGCCAGCAGCTTACAGGGTGTCCCTGGCTACACCTTC.

The sample holds many counts of this clonotype. The genes are TRBV12-3 or TRBV12-4 and TRBJ2-1, with 7 bases lining up with TRBD1. This CDR3 is 13 amino acids long. The V gene end was trimmed by 8 bases and the J gene end by 1 base; junction bases not matched to a gene: 2. The CDR3 DNA reads as TGTGCCAGCCGGACAGGATCCTACAATGAGCAGTTCTTC. Its protein product is CASRTGSYNEQFF.

This clonotype was counted ten times or more. The chain combines TRBV23-1 with TRBJ2-7, with a possible D match to TRBD1 (6 bases). TRBV23-1 is filed as an ORF, its function uncertain. This CDR3 is built from 15 residues. V lost 7 bases to trimming and J lost 6 bases, with 22 bases between them. The CDR3 nucleotides are TGCGCCAGCAAAATTTATAAGGACAGACCTAGCGAGCAGTACTTC. Residues: CASKIYKDRPSEQYF.

Judged by abundance, this clonotype is medium-sized (0.01 to 0.1%). The gene calls are TRBV12-3 or TRBV12-4 and TRBJ2-3; D is perhaps TRBD2 (5 bases). The length of the CDR3 is 15 residues. Trimming shortened V by 3 bases and J by 2 bases, and 12 bases separated the two germline ends. CDR3 amino acids: CASSFGGLATDTQYF. CDR3 nucleotide sequence: TGTGCCAGCAGTTTTGGAGGACTTGCCACAGATACGCAGTATTTT.

This clonotype was counted many times. The chain carries TRBV5-8 and TRBJ1-6, with D uncertain. V was clipped by 0 bases and J by 8 bases, with 6 bases between them. The CDR3 runs to 13 residues. Per germline, CDR1 SGHTS and CDR2 YDEGEE. The CDR3 protein is CASSLGRDSPLHF. Written as DNA, the CDR3 is TGTGCCAGCAGCTTGGGGCGGGATTCACCCCTCCACTTT.

This clonotype was seen repeatedly, ten times or more. The chain joins TRBV7-9 to TRBJ2-1, with a weak D call TRBD1 (6 bases). The CDR3 runs to 17 residues. V lost 1 base and J lost 5, with 18 bases in between. CDR1 and CDR2 (germline): SEHNR, FQNEAQ (reference sequence). The CDR3, as DNA: TGTGCCAGCAGCTTAGGTAGTGGGGGCTTCATCGACAATGAGCAGTTCTTC. This encodes CASSLGSGGFIDNEQFF.

This clonotype is classed as medium-sized. The CDR3 region has the DNA TGTGCCATCACCGGGACAGTTAACACCGGGGAGCTGTTTTTT. Translation: CAITGTVNTGELFF. This rearrangement joins TRBV10-3 to TRBJ2-2; 7 bases match TRBD1. Trimming at V came to 7 bases and at J to 2 bases, leaving 4 bases not matched to a gene. CDR1 and CDR2 (germline): ENHRY, SYGVKD. The length of the CDR3 is 14 residues.